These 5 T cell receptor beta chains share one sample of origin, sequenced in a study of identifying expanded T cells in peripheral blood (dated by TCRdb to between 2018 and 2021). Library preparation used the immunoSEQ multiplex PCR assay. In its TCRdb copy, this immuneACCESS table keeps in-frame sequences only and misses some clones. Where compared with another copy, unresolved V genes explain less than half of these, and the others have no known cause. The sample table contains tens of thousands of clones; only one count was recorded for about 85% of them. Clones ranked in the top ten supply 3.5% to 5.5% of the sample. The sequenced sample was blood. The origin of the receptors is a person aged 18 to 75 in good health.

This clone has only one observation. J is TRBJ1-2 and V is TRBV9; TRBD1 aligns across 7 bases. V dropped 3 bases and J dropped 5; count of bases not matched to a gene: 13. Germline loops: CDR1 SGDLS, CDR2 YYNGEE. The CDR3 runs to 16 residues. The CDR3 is CASSDTGTEGPYGYTF. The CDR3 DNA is TGTGCCAGCAGCGATACCGGGACAGAGGGACCGTATGGCTACACCTTC.

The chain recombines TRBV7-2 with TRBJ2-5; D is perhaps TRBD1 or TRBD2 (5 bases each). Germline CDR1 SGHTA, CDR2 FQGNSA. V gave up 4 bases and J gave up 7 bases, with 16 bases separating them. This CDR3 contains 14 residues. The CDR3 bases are TGTGCCAGCAGCTCGGGCGTGGGGGTCGTGACCCAGTACTTC. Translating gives CASSSGVGVVTQYF.

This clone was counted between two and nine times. CDR3 bases: TGTGCCTGGGGCAAAAGCGGGGGGCCGGGTTTAACAGATACGCAGTATTTT. Translation gives CAWGKSGGPGLTDTQYF. The J gene is TRBJ2-3, the V gene TRBV30; TRBD2 matches 9 bases. With 5 bases clipped from V and 3 bases from J, the junction kept 15 bases outside the gene matches. The CDR3 contains 17 residues. Germline V gene lookup returns CDR1 GTSNPN and CDR2 SVGIG (reference sequence).

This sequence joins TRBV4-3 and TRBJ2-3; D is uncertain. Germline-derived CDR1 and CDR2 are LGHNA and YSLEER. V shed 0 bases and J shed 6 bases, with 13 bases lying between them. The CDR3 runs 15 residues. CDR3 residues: CASSQDRAPVDTQYF. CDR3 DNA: TGCGCCAGCAGCCAAGATAGGGCACCGGTGGATACGCAGTATTTT.

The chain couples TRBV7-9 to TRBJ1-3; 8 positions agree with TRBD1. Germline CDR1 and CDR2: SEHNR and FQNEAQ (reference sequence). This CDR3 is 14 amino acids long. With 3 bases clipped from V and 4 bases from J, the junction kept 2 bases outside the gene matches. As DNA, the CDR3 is TGTGCCAGCAGCTTGACAGGGGCAGGAAACACCATATATTTT. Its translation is CASSLTGAGNTIYF.